This T cell receptor (beta chain) is drawn from a study of cytomegalovirus exposure and HLA in healthy donors. As for the donors, each was a healthy bone marrow donor. This CDR3 is built from 14 residues. Trimming cost V 4 bases and J 4 bases; bases outside gene matches: 5. The germline gives CDR1 SGDLS, CDR2 YYNGEE. PCR was performed using 60 Vbeta and 13 Jbeta primers. Sequencing used immunoSEQ multiplex PCR; TCRdb keeps in-frame clones, though not all of them. This table has some 140,000 clones, roughly 80% appearing once. Sequenced material: PBMCs. This chain links TRBV9 with TRBJ1-3; 7 bases agree with TRBD1. The receptor's source is a man aged 35 to 55 in good health and CMV-seronegative. The CDR3 nucleotides read TGTGCCAGCAGCCCAGGGGGGTCGGGAAACACCATATATTTT. Protein product: CASSPGGSGNTIYF.